This TCR beta chain is drawn from a study of T-cell memory formation after mild COVID-19. This CDR3 comprises 14 residues. Trimming shortened V by 5 bases and J by 3 bases, and 13 bases separated the two germline ends. In germline, CDR1 is MGHRA, CDR2 YSYEKL. TCRdb fed the 5' RACE reads into MiXCR, producing one record per CDR3 protein. Of 400,000 to 450,000 distinct CDR3 sequences listed, around 17% are singletons. The chain carries TRBV4-1 and TRBJ1-2; D is unclear. The sequencing input was PBMCs or a T cell subset sorted from them (not recorded which). This receptor was obtained from a young man who had mild COVID-19 (a few samples of this study predate the infection). Cell type and time point are not known. This CDR3 reads CASSKGTGDYGYTF. The CDR3 nucleotides are TGCGCCAGCAGCAAGGGTACGGGAGACTATGGCTACACCTTC.